The sequence of this T cell receptor (beta chain) was determined in a study of T cells in Graves' hyperthyroidism and ophthalmopathy. The investigators amplified TCR beta CDR3 regions from RNA transcripts. Primed by the HTBI set, a first-round RT-PCR was run on the TCR CDR3. MiXCR was run by TCRdb on the multiplex PCR reads, yielding one entry per CDR3 protein. The table records a few hundred thousand distinct CDR3 sequences, 15% to 20% of them present only once. Inclusion characteristics of ophthalmopathy patients comprised a Clinical Activity Score of at least 3, a NOSPECS grade of at least 4, and duration under 3 months. Study-wide results and limits: By a 13 V-J model, ophthalmopathy was set apart from stable hyperthyroidism. Blood shared most expanded thyroid clonotypes above 0.001.

This clonotype was seen many times. Its antigen is unknown. Trimming at V came to 2 bases and at J to 4 bases, leaving 3 bases not matched to a gene. The CDR3 covers 14 residues. CDR1 is SGHTA, CDR2 FQGNSA, per germline. The origin of this receptor is a woman aged 40 to 50 with Graves' ophthalmopathy. The gene calls are TRBV7-2 and TRBJ1-1, with 8 nucleotides matching TRBD1. The sequenced sample was blood. CDR3 nucleotide sequence: TGTGCCAGCAGCTTACAGGGGGCGAGCACTGAAGCTTTCTTT. Protein product: CASSLQGASTEAFF.